The sequence of this T cell receptor beta chain was determined in a study of blood T cells in healthy people across ages. In the case of this clonotype: The antigen is undetermined.

Study-wide findings and caveats: Long-lived and aged donors differed, with more naive CD4+ cells and higher diversity in the long-lived.

Then a second PCR, running roughly 7 to 12 cycles, was carried out with a sample-barcoded 5' primer and a J-beta primer mix. Each cDNA molecule, via a template-switch adaptor with 12 random nucleotides, was tagged. TCRdb re-analysed the 5' RACE reads in MiXCR, keeping a single row per CDR3 protein. The table includes about a million distinct CDR3 sequences, roughly 51% detected once. This CDR3 region has 15 residues. Between the trimmed V and J ends, which lost 7 bases and 3 bases, there was a span of 19 bases. Germline CDR1 reads MGHDK; CDR2 reads SYGVNS. This TCR was recovered from a woman aged 60 to 75 in good health. The rearrangement links TRBV25-1 to TRBJ2-7, with D perhaps TRBD1 (6 bases). Input material: blood. The CDR3 region has the DNA TGTGCCAGCATCACTCTGGTACAGGGTGGCTACGAGCAGTACTTC. Amino acid sequence: CASITLVQGGYEQYF.